The rows below give T cell receptor beta chains drawn from one sample of a study of early T cells in non-severe SARS-CoV-2 infection. Each CDR3 protein gets one entry after TCRdb re-called the 5' RACE reads with MiXCR. The sample shows 30,000 to 40,000 distinct CDR3 sequences, roughly 4.8% of them seen only once. Sequencing was done on a sample of whole blood. These receptors all stem from an adult who was a healthcare worker with PCR-confirmed SARS-CoV-2 infection or an uninfected control (not recorded which). Both conserved end residues are part of each CDR3. D genes are given only for firm matches. Only part of the rows carry a size: once, few, many, or a class if the clone is expanded.

v_call	clone_size	d_call	j_call	cdr3_aa	cdr3_nt
TRBV6-6	many	NA	TRBJ2-3	CASRGGVADTQYF	TGTGCCAGCAGGGGCGGGGTCGCAGATACGCAGTATTTT
TRBV27	many	NA	TRBJ1-3	CASRLGLRGNTIYF	TGTGCCAGCAGGTTGGGTCTGCGAGGAAACACCATATATTTT
TRBV7-8	many	NA	TRBJ1-1	CASSRLGETEAFF	TGTGCCAGCAGCAGACTTGGGGAGACTGAAGCTTTCTTT
TRBV7-2	many	NA	TRBJ2-1	CASSLGRWAYNEQFF	TGTGCCAGCAGCTTGGGACGGTGGGCCTACAATGAGCAGTTCTTC
TRBV18	few	NA	TRBJ1-1	CASSPTLGGEAFF	TGTGCCAGCTCCCCCACACTAGGGGGTGAAGCTTTCTTT
TRBV20-1	once	NA	TRBJ2-3	CRARSESHTDTQYF	TGCAGAGCTAGATCAGAGAGCCACACAGATACGCAGTATTTT
TRBV12-3/TRBV12-4	many	NA	TRBJ1-4	CASSSRGDEKLFF	TGTGCCAGCAGTAGCCGGGGAGACGAAAAACTGTTTTTT
TRBV7-9	many	TRBD2	TRBJ2-7	CASSSVSGELGEQYF	TGTGCCAGCAGCTCGGTGAGCGGGGAATTGGGTGAGCAGTACTTC
TRBV6-1	many	NA	TRBJ2-5	CASSGRGYQETQYF	TGTGCCAGCAGTGGGAGGGGGTACCAAGAGACCCAGTACTTC
TRBV24-1	NA	NA	TRBJ2-3	CATSDSGGDTQYF	TGTGCCACCAGTGATTCTGGTGGGGATACGCAGTATTTT
TRBV3-1	NA	NA	TRBJ1-2	CASSQGRAREVYGYTF	TGTGCCAGCAGCCAAGGAAGGGCCAGGGAGGTCTATGGCTACACCTTC
TRBV5-1	many	NA	TRBJ2-5	CASSADPEGTQYF	TGCGCCAGCAGCGCGGACCCGGAAGGGACCCAGTACTTC
TRBV7-2	many	NA	TRBJ2-6	CASSLDGGLRANVLTF	TGTGCCAGCAGCTTAGACGGGGGTCTGCGAGCCAACGTCCTGACTTTC
TRBV5-1	many	NA	TRBJ1-4	CASRPREGGEKLFF	TGCGCCAGCAGACCCCGAGAGGGGGGAGAAAAACTGTTTTTT
TRBV7-9	many	TRBD1	TRBJ2-5	CASSLQTGVQETQYF	TGTGCCAGCAGCTTACAGACAGGGGTCCAAGAGACCCAGTACTTC
TRBV12-3/TRBV12-4	many	NA	TRBJ1-1	CASRMTGLNTEAFF	TGTGCCAGCAGGATGACAGGCTTGAACACTGAAGCTTTCTTT
TRBV10-2	many	NA	TRBJ1-1	CASRPQTGSEAFF	TGCGCCAGCAGGCCGCAAACGGGATCCGAAGCTTTCTTT
TRBV10-3	many	NA	TRBJ2-5	CAISEPPGETQYF	TGTGCCATCAGTGAGCCCCCGGGCGAGACCCAGTACTTC
TRBV12-3/TRBV12-4	few	NA	TRBJ2-5	CASSLRGDQETQYF	TGTGCCAGCAGTTTAAGGGGGGACCAAGAGACCCAGTACTTC
TRBV6-6	few	TRBD2	TRBJ2-5	CASSPRLAGVETQYF	TGTGCCAGCAGTCCCCGACTAGCGGGGGTTGAGACCCAGTACTTC
TRBV5-1	many	TRBD2	TRBJ2-7	CASSSGSGGTYEQYF	TGCGCCAGCAGCTCAGGATCGGGGGGGACCTACGAGCAGTACTTC
TRBV6-6	few	NA	TRBJ1-1	CASNPLRNSEAFF	TGTGCCAGCAATCCCCTAAGAAATTCAGAAGCTTTCTTT
TRBV30	many	NA	TRBJ2-3	CAWSVFVDWTDTQYF	TGTGCCTGGAGTGTATTTGTCGATTGGACAGATACGCAGTATTTT